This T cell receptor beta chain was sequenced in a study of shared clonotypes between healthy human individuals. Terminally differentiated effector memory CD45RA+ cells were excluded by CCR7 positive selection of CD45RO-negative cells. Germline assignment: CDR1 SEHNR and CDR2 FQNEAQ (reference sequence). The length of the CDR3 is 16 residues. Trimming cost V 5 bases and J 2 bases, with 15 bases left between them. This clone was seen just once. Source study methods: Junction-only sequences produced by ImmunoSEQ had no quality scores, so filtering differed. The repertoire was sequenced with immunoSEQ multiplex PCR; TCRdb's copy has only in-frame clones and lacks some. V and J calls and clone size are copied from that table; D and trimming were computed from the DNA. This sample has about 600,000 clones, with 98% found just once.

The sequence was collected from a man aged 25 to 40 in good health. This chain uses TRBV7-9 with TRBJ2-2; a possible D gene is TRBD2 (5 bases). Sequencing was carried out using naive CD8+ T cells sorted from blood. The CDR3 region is CASSAIGGGNTGELFF. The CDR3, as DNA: TGTGCCAGCAGCGCCATCGGTGGAGGTAACACCGGGGAGCTGTTTTTT. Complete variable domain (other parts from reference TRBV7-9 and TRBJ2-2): DTGVSQNPRHKITKRGQNVTFRCDPISEHNRLYWYRQTLGQGPEFLTYFQNEAQLEKSRLLSDRFSAERPKGSFSTLEIQRTEQGDSAMYLCASSAIGGGNTGELFFGEGSRLTVL.